This is a list of T cell receptor beta chains from one sample in a study of OX40 agonist ivuxolimab in advanced cancers. Using immunoSEQ multiplex PCR, the repertoire was profiled, and TCRdb retains in-frame clones only, with some absent. The repertoire has about 33,000 clones, 84% of them found once; the top ten carry 20% to 25%. The specimen was CD4+ or CD8+ T cells sorted from blood, collected in a trial of the OX40 agonist ivuxolimab. The receptor set was obtained from an adult with an advanced solid tumor such as melanoma, head and neck, liver or kidney cancer. Each CDR3 is given with its conserved first and last residue. Each record gives: CDR3 length, D gene, V gene, J gene, clone size, CDR3 DNA, CDR3 protein. D genes are given only for firm matches. Not all rows give a size; the values are once, few, many and, for expanded clones, a class.

13	NA	TRBV4-1	TRBJ2-5	NA	TGCGCCAGCAGCCCAGTAGGGGTGGAGACCCAGTACTTC	CASSPVGVETQYF
15	NA	TRBV27	TRBJ1-5	NA	TGTGCCAGCAGTTTATCGGGGAACAGCAATCAGCCCCAGCATTTT	CASSLSGNSNQPQHF
15	NA	TRBV4-1	TRBJ2-7	NA	TGCGCCAGCAGCCACCGAGTAGGGCCACCATACGAGCAGTACTTC	CASSHRVGPPYEQYF
12	TRBD1	TRBV27	TRBJ1-1	once	TGTGCCAGCAGTCCACGGACAGGAGAGGCTTTCTTT	CASSPRTGEAFF
12	NA	TRBV4-1	TRBJ1-6	once	TGCGCCAGCAGCGACAGGCTTTCACCCCTCCACTTT	CASSDRLSPLHF
17	TRBD2	TRBV9	TRBJ2-2	NA	TGTGCCAGCAGCGTAGCTACTAGCGGGAGGGGATCCGGGGAGCTGTTTTTT	CASSVATSGRGSGELFF
11	NA	TRBV11-2	TRBJ2-1	NA	TGTGCCAGCAGCTCGTCCCCCCAGCAGTTCTTC	CASSSSPQQFF
14	NA	TRBV7-2	TRBJ1-1	NA	TGTGCCAGCAGCCCTTGGCAGGGGAATACTGAAGCTTTCTTT	CASSPWQGNTEAFF
12	NA	TRBV5-6	TRBJ1-1	NA	TGTGCCAGCAGCTTGGTAAGAACTGAAGCTTTCTTT	CASSLVRTEAFF
15	NA	TRBV5-8	TRBJ2-1	NA	TGTGCCAGCAGCTTGGGTGGATCCTCCTACAATGAGCAGTTCTTC	CASSLGGSSYNEQFF
17	TRBD2	TRBV5-1	TRBJ2-1	NA	TGCGCCAGCAGCTTGTGGCCTAGCGGAGATGGGTACAATGAGCAGTTCTTC	CASSLWPSGDGYNEQFF
15	TRBD2	TRBV5-1	TRBJ2-3	once	TGCGCCAGCAGCTCCCTAGCGGGCCCTCTGGATACGCAGTATTTT	CASSSLAGPLDTQYF
14	TRBD2	TRBV27	TRBJ2-7	NA	TGTGCCAGCAGTTTATCCGGGAGGCTCCACGAGCAGTACTTC	CASSLSGRLHEQYF
14	TRBD2	TRBV10-3	TRBJ2-1	NA	TGTGCCACCCAAGCGGGAGGCGTCTACAATGAGCAGTTCTTC	CATQAGGVYNEQFF
17	TRBD2	TRBV5-4	TRBJ2-1	NA	TGTGCCAGCAGCGCACCAGGGACTAGCGGGATCTACAATGAGCAGTTCTTC	CASSAPGTSGIYNEQFF
13	TRBD2	TRBV6-5	TRBJ2-7	NA	TGTGCCAGCAGTTACGCATCGGGGGGGGAGCAGTACTTC	CASSYASGGEQYF
14	NA	TRBV5-6	TRBJ2-1	few	TGTGCCAGCAGCCCTGGATGGGGGTACAATGAGCAGTTCTTC	CASSPGWGYNEQFF
14	NA	TRBV2	TRBJ2-3	NA	TGTGCCAGCAGTCCGAGAGAGGTACCAGACACGCAGTATTTT	CASSPREVPDTQYF
15	NA	TRBV6-5	TRBJ1-2	NA	TGTGCCAGCAGTTACGACCTGGACGGCTCCCGGGGCTACACCTTC	CASSYDLDGSRGYTF
15	NA	TRBV9	TRBJ2-1	once	TGTGCCAGCAGCGTAGCCGGGGCGCAGCACGATGAGCAGTTCTTC	CASSVAGAQHDEQFF
14	TRBD1	TRBV5-6	TRBJ2-7	NA	TGTGCCAGCAGCTCACCGGGACAGCCATACGAGCAGTACTTC	CASSSPGQPYEQYF
15	NA	TRBV27	TRBJ2-4	NA	TGTGCCAGCAGTTTATCGGGACTAGCCAAAAACATTCAGTACTTC	CASSLSGLAKNIQYF
13	NA	TRBV19	TRBJ1-1	NA	TGTGCCAGTAGTCTGGGCACGAACACTGAAGCTTTCTTT	CASSLGTNTEAFF
14	NA	TRBV19	TRBJ1-1	NA	TGTGCCAGTAGTATAGGGGGGAGGAACACTGAAGCTTTCTTT	CASSIGGRNTEAFF
15	NA	TRBV9	TRBJ2-1	NA	TGTGCCAGCAGCCTCCCCGGGACTTTATACAATGAGCAGTTCTTC	CASSLPGTLYNEQFF
14	NA	TRBV4-3	TRBJ2-7	NA	TGCGCCAGCAGCCAAGTTGTCGGTTCCTACGAGCAGTACTTC	CASSQVVGSYEQYF
15	TRBD2	TRBV2	TRBJ2-2	NA	TGTGCCAGCAGTGCATCTAGCGGGAGGGCCGGGGAGCTGTTTTTT	CASSASSGRAGELFF
17	TRBD2	TRBV9	TRBJ2-3	NA	TGTGCCAGCAGCCAGTGGGGGGGAGCTTCTAGCACAGATACGCAGTATTTT	CASSQWGGASSTDTQYF
13	NA	TRBV7-7	TRBJ2-7	NA	TGTGCTAGCAGCTTAGCTACGGGCTACGAGCAGTACTTC	CASSLATGYEQYF
16	NA	TRBV7-9	TRBJ2-1	NA	TGTGCCAGCAGCTCGGAGGGCGGATTCTCCTACAATGAGCAGTTCTTC	CASSSEGGFSYNEQFF
12	TRBD1	TRBV27	TRBJ2-1	NA	TGTGCCAGCAGTTACAGGGGCAATGAGCAGTTCTTC	CASSYRGNEQFF
14	NA	TRBV13	TRBJ2-7	once	TGTGCCAGCAGCCGAAGGGGGGAACTAGCCGAGCAGTACTTC	CASSRRGELAEQYF
13	NA	TRBV30	TRBJ2-5	NA	TGTGCCTGGAGTGTAGGCCCGGAAGAGACCCAGTACTTC	CAWSVGPEETQYF
12	NA	TRBV7-9	TRBJ1-5	NA	TGTGTCGTTGGGGCGAACAATCAGCCCCAGCATTTT	CVVGANNQPQHF
15	NA	TRBV7-2	TRBJ1-1	NA	TGTGCCAGCAGCACGCAGACACAACCGAACACTGAAGCTTTCTTT	CASSTQTQPNTEAFF
16	NA	TRBV4-3	TRBJ1-1	NA	TGCGCCAGCAGCCAAGACTTCCTTGGGGGCCGGACTGAAGCTTTCTTT	CASSQDFLGGRTEAFF
14	NA	TRBV6-1	TRBJ2-5	NA	TGTGCCAGCAGTGGGGCGGCTACGCAAGAGACCCAGTACTTC	CASSGAATQETQYF
15	NA	TRBV7-9	TRBJ1-6	NA	TGTGCCAGCAGCCGCCAGGGGCGCCTTAATTCACCCCTCCACTTT	CASSRQGRLNSPLHF
14	NA	TRBV5-4	TRBJ2-7	NA	TGTGCCAGCAGGCTCGGGACGGGGGTTGGCGAGCAGTACTTC	CASRLGTGVGEQYF
16	TRBD1	TRBV4-3	TRBJ2-7	NA	TGCGCCAGCAGCCAAGCGGGACAGGTTGGGGGCGACGAGCAGTACTTC	CASSQAGQVGGDEQYF
15	NA	TRBV27	TRBJ1-2	NA	TGTGCCAGCAGATCACGTGGGGGGCGCGGGTCTGGCTACACCTTC	CASRSRGGRGSGYTF
15	NA	TRBV5-4	TRBJ2-2	NA	TGTGCCAGCAGCTACCGGACACTTCACACCGGGGAGCTGTTTTTT	CASSYRTLHTGELFF
14	TRBD1	TRBV19	TRBJ1-6	NA	TGTGCCAGTAGTTCGACAGGGGGAAACTCACCCCTCCACTTT	CASSSTGGNSPLHF
16	NA	TRBV9	TRBJ2-4	NA	TGTGCCAGCAGCCCAGATGGTTATGTAGCCAAAAACATTCAGTACTTC	CASSPDGYVAKNIQYF
11	NA	TRBV7-9	TRBJ2-5	NA	TGTGCCAGCAGCTCCGGAGGGGACCAGTACTTC	CASSSGGDQYF
14	TRBD1	TRBV9	TRBJ2-5	NA	TGTGCCAGCAGCCCTCGACAGGGGGGAGAGACCCAGTACTTC	CASSPRQGGETQYF
13	NA	TRBV5-8	TRBJ2-6	NA	TGTGCCGTCGACAGAACTGGGGCCAACGTCCTGACTTTC	CAVDRTGANVLTF
12	NA	TRBV7-2	TRBJ2-1	once	TGTGCCAGCGGGCCGGGGCACAATGAGCAGTTCTTC	CASGPGHNEQFF
15	NA	TRBV5-4	TRBJ1-4	NA	TGTGCCAGCAGCGAGGGACCGCCAGGAAGAGAAAAACTGTTTTTT	CASSEGPPGREKLFF
16	TRBD2	TRBV9	TRBJ2-7	NA	TGTGCCAGCAGCGCCTCTAGCGGGGGGTTTTCATACGAGCAGTACTTC	CASSASSGGFSYEQYF
13	NA	TRBV13	TRBJ2-5	NA	TGTGCCAGCAGCTTAAACGGGGGAGAGACCCAGTACTTC	CASSLNGGETQYF
18	NA	TRBV4-1	TRBJ2-7	NA	TGCGCCAGCAGCCAAGAAGGGGGAACCGGGACGGAAGCCTACGAGCAGTACTTC	CASSQEGGTGTEAYEQYF
14	NA	TRBV28	TRBJ2-7	NA	TGTGCCAGCAGTTTAGGGTTAAGGGGGTACGAGCAGTACTTC	CASSLGLRGYEQYF
11	NA	TRBV5-4	TRBJ2-3	NA	TGTGCCAGCAGCTTAACAGATACGCAGTATTTT	CASSLTDTQYF
17	NA	TRBV11-2	TRBJ2-7	NA	TGTGCCAGCAGCTTAGATCTGGCCCCAAGATATCTCTACGAGCAGTACTTC	CASSLDLAPRYLYEQYF
15	TRBD1	TRBV7-9	TRBJ2-3	NA	TGTGCCAGCAGCTCTCGGACAGGGAGCACAGATACGCAGTATTTT	CASSSRTGSTDTQYF
15	TRBD1	TRBV10-3	TRBJ1-1	NA	TGTGCCATCAGTGAGTCCGGGACAGGGGGAAGTACGGCTTTCTTT	CAISESGTGGSTAFF
15	TRBD2	TRBV28	TRBJ2-7	NA	TGTGCCAGCAACGCCGGGCGGGAGGTCTCCTACGAGCAGTACTTC	CASNAGREVSYEQYF
13	NA	TRBV9	TRBJ1-1	NA	TGTGCCAGCAGCGTAGTAAGTCCCAGCGAAGCTTTCTTT	CASSVVSPSEAFF
14	NA	TRBV5-5	TRBJ1-5	NA	TGTGCCAGCAGCCCCACGGGGGGAAATCAGCCCCAGCATTTT	CASSPTGGNQPQHF